The next 22 T cell receptor beta chains were all read from a single sample in a study of memory CD4+ T cells and cytomegalovirus serostatus. Single viable CD3+CD4+CD8-CD45RO+ cells were sorted as the memory CD4+ T cells. Libraries were prepared by immunoSEQ multiplex PCR; TCRdb keeps only in-frame clonotypes and omits some of them. The table lists 50,000 to 60,000 clones, approximately 80% of them singletons, with roughly 0.54% in the top ten. Sequenced: memory CD4+ T cells from blood. These receptors were taken from an adult in good health and CMV-seronegative.

CDR3 sequence (DNA): TGTGCCAGCTCACCACCGGGACTAGCGGGGGGATCTTCCTACGAGCAGTACTTC. This gives the protein CASSPPGLAGGSSYEQYF. The chain links TRBV18 to TRBJ2-7, with TRBD2 identical over 15 bases. CDR3 length equals 18 residues. Trimming cost V 0 bases and J 1 base; bases outside gene matches: 4. The germline V gene has CDR1 KGHSH and CDR2 LQKENI.

The genes are TRBV19 and TRBJ2-7, with D tentatively TRBD2 (5 bases). From germline, CDR1 is LNHDA and CDR2 SQIVND (reference sequence). This CDR3 has 14 residues. V lost 3 bases, J lost 7 bases, and 16 bases lay in between. The CDR3 spells CASSIRAESGEQYF. The CDR3 DNA reads as TGTGCCAGTAGTATCCGGGCCGAATCGGGAGAGCAGTACTTC.

The chain is built from TRBV5-4 and TRBJ2-3, with a possible D match to TRBD1 (5 bases). The CDR3 spans 15 residues. Trimming removed 4 bases at V and 0 bases at J, with 12 bases between. The V gene's germline CDR1 is SGHNT and CDR2 YYREEE (reference sequence). The CDR3, as DNA: TGTGCCAGCAGCCCTAGACAGAAAAGCACAGATACGCAGTATTTT. It specifies CASSPRQKSTDTQYF. Drawing the rest from reference TRBV5-4 and TRBJ2-3, the complete variable domain is ETGVTQSPTHLIKTRGQQVTLRCSSQSGHNTVSWYQQALGQGPQFIFQYYREEENGRGNFPPRFSGLQFPNYSSELNVNALELDDSALYLCASSPRQKSTDTQYFGPGTRLTVL.

The V gene is TRBV5-1, the J gene TRBJ2-3; D not certain. Looked up from germline, CDR1 is SGHRS and CDR2 is YFSETQ. The germline V and J ends were trimmed by 4 bases and 2 bases, with 8 bases remaining between them. The CDR3 has 13 residues. The CDR3 sequence is CASSLTATDTQYF. DNA of the CDR3: TGCGCCAGCAGCCTTACGGCCACAGATACGCAGTATTTT.

This clone came up a few times. This chain uses TRBV19 with TRBJ1-5; 9 bases match TRBD1. Looked up from germline, CDR1 is LNHDA and CDR2 is SQIVND (reference sequence). V lost 6 bases to trimming and J lost 6 bases; unmatched junction nucleotides: 9. The CDR3 contains 15 residues. The CDR3 reads CASRRRTGDSQPQHF. CDR3 nucleotides: TGTGCCAGTAGACGAAGGACAGGGGATAGTCAGCCCCAGCATTTT.

This clone was observed a few times. The chain recombines TRBV6-5 with TRBJ1-4; TRBD1 matches at 8 bases. The CDR3 covers 14 residues. The V gene end was trimmed by 6 bases and the J gene end by 8 bases; junction bases not matched to a gene: 8. In germline, CDR1 is MNHEY, CDR2 SVGAGI. The CDR3 loop is CASSPTGVLEKLFF. As DNA, the CDR3 is TGTGCCAGCAGCCCGACAGGGGTCTTGGAAAAACTGTTTTTT.

The V gene is TRBV5-1, the J gene TRBJ2-5, with TRBD2 matching 10 bases. J was trimmed by 2 bases and V by 0 bases; bases with no gene match: 4. Germline V gene sequence: CDR1 SGHRS, CDR2 YFSETQ. CDR3 length equals 16 residues. DNA of the CDR3: TGCGCCAGCAGCTTGGGGGCTAGCGGGGGTCAAGAGACCCAGTACTTC. It is translated as CASSLGASGGQETQYF.

This clone was picked up a small number of times. V is TRBV7-9 and J is TRBJ2-7, with D possibly matching TRBD1 (6 bases). The CDR3 has 15 amino acids. Germline assignment: CDR1 SEHNR and CDR2 FQNEAQ (reference sequence). The V end lost 4 bases, the J end lost 6 bases, and 19 bases lay between the germline ends. The CDR3 sequence is CASSSLGGVVAEQYF. As DNA, the CDR3 is TGTGCCAGCAGCTCGTTAGGGGGAGTCGTGGCCGAGCAGTACTTC.

The chain's CDR3 is CASSSPGRSPLHF. The CDR3 DNA sequence: TGTGCCAGCAGTTCTCCGGGAAGGTCACCCCTCCACTTT. The chain combines TRBV6-5 with TRBJ1-6; D remains ambiguous. With 4 bases removed from V and 10 bases from J, the gap between germline ends came to 11 bases. Germline assignment: CDR1 MNHEY and CDR2 SVGAGI. The CDR3 is made up of 13 amino acids.

This chain links TRBV6-5 with TRBJ2-1; 10 nucleotides align to TRBD2. With V trimmed by 6 bases and J by 3 bases, 2 bases remained unmatched. The germline gives CDR1 MNHEY, CDR2 SVGAGI. The length of the CDR3 is 14 residues. The CDR3 sequence is CASSPSGGYNEQFF. The CDR3 nucleotides read TGTGCCAGCAGCCCTAGCGGGGGCTACAATGAGCAGTTCTTC.

This clone was counted once. V and J are TRBV7-6 and TRBJ2-3; 7 bases align to TRBD1. The CDR3 spans 17 residues. CDR1 and CDR2 from the germline V gene are SGHVS and FNYEAQ. J was trimmed by 0 bases and V by 5 bases; bases with no gene match: 11. This CDR3 reads CASSLRARGQSTDTQYF. CDR3 bases: TGTGCCAGCAGCCTCAGAGCCCGGGGACAGAGCACAGATACGCAGTATTTT. The variable domain in full, completed from reference TRBV7-6 and TRBJ2-3, reads GAGVSQSPRYKVTKRGQDVALRCDPISGHVSLYWYRQALGQGPEFLTYFNYEAQQDKSGLPNDRFSAERPEGSISTLTIQRTEQRDSAMYRCASSLRARGQSTDTQYFGPGTRLTVL.

This clone was found once. The chain employs TRBV2 and TRBJ2-1; TRBD1 matches at 9 bases. CDR1 and CDR2 from the germline V gene are SNHLY and FYNNEI. CDR3 size: 16 residues. With V trimmed by 5 bases and J by 3 bases, 8 bases remained unmatched. Here the CDR3 reads CASSPRRDRVYNEQFF. CDR3 sequence (DNA): TGTGCCAGCAGTCCACGCCGGGACAGGGTCTACAATGAGCAGTTCTTC.

This chain joins TRBV28 and TRBJ1-2; D is possibly TRBD1 (6 bases). The germline gives CDR1 MDHEN, CDR2 SYDVKM. Trimming left V 10 bases short and J 7 bases short, with 19 bases between. This CDR3 spans 13 amino acids. CDR3 sequence reads: CATNAPGAAGYTF. The CDR3, as DNA: TGTGCCACCAATGCACCGGGGGCGGCTGGCTACACCTTC.

The V and J genes are TRBV7-9 and TRBJ1-1; D perhaps matches TRBD1 (5 bases). Germline-derived CDR1 and CDR2 are SEHNR and FQNEAQ (reference sequence). This CDR3 has 16 amino acids. The V end was cut by 1 base, the J end by 3 bases, with 15 bases between. The CDR3 DNA is TGTGCCAGCAGCTTAGGCGACAGCCCGAGGCACACTGAAGCTTTCTTT. Protein: CASSLGDSPRHTEAFF.

The sample holds one count of this clone. The V and J genes are TRBV2 and TRBJ1-5; D gene uncertain. The CDR3 length is 14 residues. V lost 6 bases, J lost 4 bases, and 13 bases lay in between. Per the germline V gene, CDR1 is SNHLY and CDR2 is FYNNEI. DNA for the CDR3: TGTGCCAGCAGCTATGATAGGGTTAATCAGCCCCAGCATTTT. Translation: CASSYDRVNQPQHF.

The chain links TRBV28 to TRBJ2-3; tentatively, D is TRBD1 or TRBD2 (5 bases each). The V gene lost 6 bases and the J gene lost 0 bases, with 13 bases spanning the gap. This CDR3 is 15 amino acids long. Looked up from germline, CDR1 is MDHEN and CDR2 is SYDVKM. The CDR3 coding sequence is TGTGCCAGCAGCACGTCGGGGCTGAGCACAGATACGCAGTATTTT. Encoded protein: CASSTSGLSTDTQYF.

Here the CDR3 DNA reads TGTGCCAGCAGTCGCCAGACGACTGAAGCTTTCTTT. Its protein is CASSRQTTEAFF. The rearrangement links TRBV11-3 to TRBJ1-1, with no clear D. The CDR3 runs to 12 residues. Trimming stripped 6 bases from V and 5 bases from J, with 10 bases between. CDR1 is SGHNT, CDR2 YENEEA, per germline.

This chain connects TRBV11-1 to TRBJ2-3; 9 nucleotides match TRBD2. The CDR3 extends over 17 amino acids. V was clipped by 2 bases and J by 6 bases; unmatched bases: 12. Germline V gene lookup returns CDR1 SGHAT and CDR2 FQDESV (reference sequence). The DNA of the CDR3 is TGTGCCAGCAGCTTAAGCATGCGGGGGGGAGAATTGGATACGCAGTATTTT. As protein: CASSLSMRGGELDTQYF. The full variable domain, its missing parts supplied by reference TRBV11-1 and TRBJ2-3, is EAEVAQSPRYKITEKSQAVAFWCDPISGHATLYWYRQILGQGPELLVQFQDESVVDDSQLPKDRFSAERLKGVDSTLKIQPAELGDSAMYLCASSLSMRGGELDTQYFGPGTRLTVL.

The chain couples TRBV18 to TRBJ1-1; D unclear. Trimming stripped 0 bases from V and 1 base from J, with 12 bases between. CDR1 KGHSH and CDR2 LQKENI come from the germline V gene. The CDR3 runs 16 residues. CDR3 residues: CASSPPNRGPNTEAFF. CDR3 nucleotides: TGTGCCAGCTCACCACCGAACAGAGGACCGAACACTGAAGCTTTCTTT. The whole variable domain, remainder taken from reference TRBV18 and TRBJ1-1, is NAGVMQNPRHLVRRRGQEARLRCSPMKGHSHVYWYRQLPEEGLKFMVYLQKENIIDESGMPKERFSAEFPKEGPSILRIQQVVRGDSAAYFCASSPPNRGPNTEAFFGQGTRLTVV.

The count of this clone is one. This chain joins TRBV27 and TRBJ2-3; possible D gene TRBD1, 6 bases. Trimming took 3 bases from V and 5 from J, leaving 15 bases between them. Germline V gene data show CDR1 as MNHEY and CDR2 as SMNVEV (reference sequence). This CDR3 region has 15 residues. The DNA for the CDR3 is TGTGCCAGCAGTTTTCCAGGGGTGGGAGTAGATACGCAGTATTTT. Amino acid sequence: CASSFPGVGVDTQYF.

This chain joins TRBV2 and TRBJ2-2, with 7 nucleotides matching TRBD1. CDR1 is SNHLY and CDR2 is FYNNEI in the germline V gene. CDR3 length: 14 amino acids. With 5 bases clipped from V and 7 bases from J, the junction kept 7 bases outside the gene matches. CDR3 bases: TGTGCCAGCAGTATATTACAGGGGTTCGGGGAGCTGTTTTTT. Protein product: CASSILQGFGELFF.

The rearrangement links TRBV27 to TRBJ2-1, with 11 bases that match TRBD2. The CDR3 consists of 16 residues. CDR1 and CDR2 from the germline V gene are MNHEY and SMNVEV (reference sequence). With V trimmed by 4 bases and J by 7 bases, 9 bases remained unmatched. The CDR3 is CASSSQTSGAGNEQFF. CDR3 in DNA: TGTGCCAGCAGTTCCCAGACTAGCGGGGCGGGAAATGAGCAGTTCTTC.